These 32 T cell receptor beta chains originate from one sample sequenced in a study of identical twins. MiXCR, run by TCRdb on the 5' RACE reads, gives a single entry per CDR3 protein. This table has roughly 770,000 distinct CDR3 sequences, 18% appearing once. The same data also went into a second study, on T cells expressing NK-cell markers.

The specimen sequenced was PBMCs. The receptor set was obtained from a woman aged 18-30 years in good health.

V and J are TRBV29-1 and TRBJ2-3; D might be TRBD1 (6 bases). The CDR3 is 13 amino acids. Germline loops: CDR1 SQVTM, CDR2 ANQGSEA. Trimming took off 7 bases at V and 0 bases at J, with 11 bases between the two ends. The CDR3 DNA reads TGCAGCGAAGTTACAGGGAGCACAGATACGCAGTATTTT. This sequence encodes CSEVTGSTDTQYF.

This clonotype has only a few counts. V gene TRBV29-1 combines with J gene TRBJ1-2; D remains unclear. Trimming cost V 4 bases and J 1 base, with 10 bases left between them. Germline CDR1 SQVTM, CDR2 ANQGSEA. This CDR3 has 13 amino acids. In DNA form, the CDR3 reads TGCAGCGTTGGCAGCCTCCTTAACTATGGCTACACCTTC. The encoded protein is CSVGSLLNYGYTF.

The V and J genes are TRBV6-4 and TRBJ2-1, with D maybe TRBD2 (6 bases). CDR1 and CDR2 (germline): MRHNA, SNTAGT. Deletions cut 3 bases from V and 6 bases from J, with 18 bases between. CDR3 size: 16 residues. CDR3 DNA sequence: TGTGCCAGCAGTGATTTCCCGACTAGAAGGGCCAATGAGCAGTTCTTC. This encodes CASSDFPTRRANEQFF.

This clonotype was seen only once. V is TRBV11-1 and J is TRBJ1-2; no reliable D call. The CDR3 covers 12 residues. Germline V gene data show CDR1 as SGHAT and CDR2 as FQDESV (reference sequence). Trimming pared 4 bases from V and 8 bases from J, leaving 11 bases between. CDR3 in amino acids: CASSSQMGGYTF. As DNA, the CDR3 is TGTGCCAGCAGCTCTCAGATGGGAGGCTACACCTTC.

This sequence joins TRBV5-1 and TRBJ2-4; D ambiguous. Germline CDR1 is SGHRS and CDR2 is YFSETQ. Trimming stripped 1 base from V and 1 base from J, with 15 bases between. The CDR3 consists of 17 residues. The CDR3 sequence is CASSLLGPGSAKNIQYF. Here the CDR3 DNA reads TGCGCCAGCAGCTTGCTAGGCCCGGGTTCGGCCAAAAACATTCAGTACTTC.

The gene calls are TRBV10-3 and TRBJ2-7; D remains unclear. V was pared by 2 bases and J by 0 bases, with 14 bases between. Germline V gene data show CDR1 as ENHRY and CDR2 as SYGVKD. CDR3 length: 16 amino acids. CDR3 nucleotides: TGTGCCATCAGTGAGCCCTCCTTTCACAGCTCCTACGAGCAGTACTTC. The encoded protein is CAISEPSFHSSYEQYF.

This clonotype was seen a few times. The chain combines TRBV10-3 with TRBJ2-7; D call uncertain. Trimming stripped 3 bases from V and 9 bases from J, with 12 bases between. The CDR3 loop spans 12 amino acids. Germline assignment: CDR1 ENHRY and CDR2 SYGVKD. The chain's CDR3 is CAISEGSPGQYF. The CDR3 coding sequence is TGTGCCATCAGTGAAGGCTCCCCTGGGCAGTACTTC.

The V and J genes are TRBV12-3 or TRBV12-4 and TRBJ1-1; D call uncertain. This CDR3 is built from 13 residues. V lost 5 bases and J lost 5, with 12 bases in between. The CDR3 reads CASSTAPSTEAFF. CDR3 nucleotides: TGTGCCAGCAGTACTGCCCCTTCTACTGAAGCTTTCTTT.

V usage is TRBV29-1 and J usage is TRBJ2-7; 9 positions match TRBD1. The CDR3 is 14 residues long. The V and J ends lost 6 bases and 5 bases, in that order; junction bases with no gene match: 11. The germline CDR1 and CDR2 sequences are SQVTM and ANQGSEA. CDR3 in DNA: TGCAGCGTCAAACCGGGGACAGGGCCCCACGAGCAGTACTTC. Translated, it gives CSVKPGTGPHEQYF.

V usage is TRBV9 and J usage is TRBJ2-1; D remains unclear. V lost 0 bases to trimming and J lost 7 bases, with 5 bases between them. The length of the CDR3 is 12 residues. CDR1 and CDR2 from the germline V gene are SGDLS and YYNGEE. The CDR3 spells CASSVVQNEQFF. The CDR3 DNA sequence: TGTGCCAGCAGCGTAGTACAGAATGAGCAGTTCTTC.

The chain combines TRBV18 with TRBJ2-7; no clear D. V lost 4 bases, J lost 2 bases, and 12 bases lay in between. The CDR3 runs 14 residues. CDR1 is KGHSH, CDR2 LQKENI, per germline. The CDR3 nucleotides read TGTGCCAGCTCACTGTATGAAGGAACCTACGAGCAGTACTTC. Translating gives CASSLYEGTYEQYF.

This clonotype was observed a few times. The V and J genes are TRBV20-1 and TRBJ2-1; D may be TRBD2 (7 bases). Trimming took off 4 bases at V and 2 bases at J, with 12 bases between the two ends. Germline loops: CDR1 DFQATT, CDR2 SNEGSKA (reference sequence). This CDR3 contains 14 residues. In DNA form, the CDR3 reads TGCAGTGCTAAAAAAGGGGGGGCCTACAATGAGCAGTTCTTC. Translated, it gives CSAKKGGAYNEQFF.

This chain uses TRBV5-1 with TRBJ1-2; the D is unclear. Trimming pared 2 bases from V and 8 bases from J, leaving 13 bases between. Germline lookup yields CDR1 SGHRS and CDR2 YFSETQ. The CDR3 spans 13 residues. The CDR3 region has the DNA TGCGCCAGCAGCTTTCCCAGTCAAGGGGGCTACACCTTC. Its translation: CASSFPSQGGYTF.

This CDR3 reads CASRSIGNTGELFF. DNA for the CDR3: TGTGCCAGCAGATCGATCGGGAACACCGGGGAGCTGTTTTTT. The rearrangement links TRBV12-3 or TRBV12-4 to TRBJ2-2; D gene ambiguous. The CDR3 has 14 residues. Deletions cut 6 bases from V and 1 base from J, with 9 bases between.

In DNA, the CDR3 is TGTGCCAGCAGTTACCGTTCGAGCAGGACCAACACCGGGGAGCTGTTTTTT. Translated, it gives CASSYRSSRTNTGELFF. The chain joins TRBV6-5 to TRBJ2-2; no reliable D call. Germline V gene data show CDR1 as MNHEY and CDR2 as SVGAGI. The V end was cut by 2 bases, the J end by 2 bases, with 15 bases between. The CDR3 runs 17 residues.

The rearrangement uses TRBV12-3 or TRBV12-4 and TRBJ2-2; TRBD2 aligns across 7 bases. Germline trimming cut 1 base from V and 6 bases from J; bases unmatched to any gene: 5. There are 15 residues in the CDR3. The CDR3 is CASSLGGSAAGELFF. The CDR3 DNA is TGTGCCAGCAGTTTAGGCGGGAGCGCTGCCGGGGAGCTGTTTTTT.

This clonotype came up many times. The chain joins TRBV5-1 to TRBJ2-1, with a possible D match to TRBD2 (7 bases). The length of the CDR3 is 15 residues. Trimming removed 0 bases at V and 7 bases at J, with 14 bases between. Germline lookup yields CDR1 SGHRS and CDR2 YFSETQ. CDR3 amino acids: CASSLEGGAGNEQFF. The CDR3 nucleotides read TGCGCCAGCAGCTTGGAAGGGGGGGCAGGGAATGAGCAGTTCTTC.

This clonotype turned up a few times. Written as DNA, the CDR3 is TGTGCCAGCAGGACAGCCAGGGTCACCGGGGAGCTGTTTTTT. Amino acid sequence: CASRTARVTGELFF. The genes are TRBV6-1 and TRBJ2-2; D might be TRBD1 (5 bases). Germline V gene lookup returns CDR1 MNHNS and CDR2 SASEGT. The CDR3 contains 14 residues. Trimming shortened V by 6 bases and J by 4 bases, and 12 bases separated the two germline ends.

DNA of the CDR3: TGTGCCAGCAGCTTAGCGCCGGCAGATACATCACCCCTCCACTTT. Protein sequence: CASSLAPADTSPLHF. The chain couples TRBV7-2 to TRBJ1-6; D unresolved. V was pared by 0 bases and J by 10 bases, with 13 bases between. The germline V gene encodes CDR1 SGHTA and CDR2 FQGNSA. The CDR3 is 15 residues long.

This clonotype was picked up many times. The chain recombines TRBV6-1 with TRBJ1-1; the D gene is possibly TRBD1 (5 bases). The V gene lost 5 bases and the J gene lost 0 bases, with 13 bases spanning the gap. CDR1 MNHNS and CDR2 SASEGT come from the germline V gene. The CDR3 sequence is 15 residues long. The chain's CDR3 is CASSPRVQLNTEAFF. The CDR3 nucleotides are TGTGCCAGCAGTCCCAGGGTCCAACTGAACACTGAAGCTTTCTTT.

This clonotype was seen more than once but under ten times. The J gene is TRBJ1-5, the V gene TRBV12-3 or TRBV12-4; no clear D. V was pared by 7 bases and J by 1 base, with 11 bases between. The CDR3 has 14 residues. The CDR3 nucleotides read TGTGCCAGCACCAGAGTCAACAGCAATCAGCCCCAGCATTTT. It specifies CASTRVNSNQPQHF.

This clonotype has just a few counts. The chain carries TRBV4-3 and TRBJ2-4; D ambiguous. V dropped 1 base and J dropped 0 bases, with 10 bases sitting between them. CDR1 LGHNA and CDR2 YSLEER come from the germline V gene. The CDR3 loop spans 16 amino acids. CDR3 in amino acids: CASSQASTLAKNIQYF. As DNA, the CDR3 is TGCGCCAGCAGCCAAGCTTCGACCTTAGCCAAAAACATTCAGTACTTC.

The chain carries TRBV9 and TRBJ2-7; 7 bases align to TRBD1. The CDR3 length is 14 residues. The trim removed 4 bases at V and 2 bases at J, leaving 6 bases unmatched. Per the germline V gene, CDR1 is SGDLS and CDR2 is YYNGEE. The CDR3 DNA reads TGTGCCAGCAGCCCCTGGGGACAGACCTACGAGCAGTACTTC. Translating it yields CASSPWGQTYEQYF.

This clonotype was detected a few times. The gene calls are TRBV20-1 and TRBJ1-4; 8 nucleotides line up with TRBD1. This CDR3 is 13 amino acids long. Germline trimming cut 3 bases from V and 7 bases from J; bases unmatched to any gene: 4. Per the germline V gene, CDR1 is DFQATT and CDR2 is SNEGSKA (reference sequence). Written as DNA, the CDR3 is TGCAGTGCTAGCGACAGGGGTGCTGAAAAACTGTTTTTT. Translated, it gives CSASDRGAEKLFF.

This clonotype was seen only a few times. A read error may account for a junction end that differs from germline. The V and J genes are TRBV20-1 and TRBJ2-7, with TRBD1 matching 7 bases. CDR1 and CDR2 from the germline V gene are DFQATT and SNEGSKA (reference sequence). This CDR3 comprises 11 residues. CDR3 nucleotide sequence: TGCAGTGCGGGACAGTTCTACGAGCAGCACTTC. Protein product: CSAGQFYEQHF.

This chain's CDR3 is CASSFYDLTDTQYF. As DNA, the CDR3 is TGTGCCAGCAGTTTTTATGATCTCACAGATACGCAGTATTTT. V gene TRBV12-3 or TRBV12-4 combines with J gene TRBJ2-3; D is undetermined. This CDR3 has 14 amino acids. V dropped 3 bases and J dropped 2 bases, with 9 bases sitting between them.

There are many counts of this clonotype. V and J are TRBV5-1 and TRBJ2-7; TRBD2 matches 11 bases. After removal of 2 bases from V and 5 bases from J, the junction contained 6 bases not matched to a gene. Per germline, CDR1 SGHRS and CDR2 YFSETQ. The CDR3 is 15 amino acids. The CDR3 protein is CASSFATSGVHEQYF. The CDR3 DNA reads as TGCGCCAGCAGCTTTGCGACTAGCGGGGTCCACGAGCAGTACTTC.

The chain joins TRBV4-1 to TRBJ2-3; D perhaps matches TRBD1 (6 bases). Trimming took off 0 bases at V and 2 bases at J, with 9 bases between the two ends. CDR1 and CDR2 from the germline V gene are MGHRA and YSYEKL. This CDR3 spans 15 amino acids. In nucleotides, the CDR3 is TGCGCCAGCAGCCAAGAAGACAGGCTCACAGATACGCAGTATTTT. This codes for CASSQEDRLTDTQYF.

There are many counts of this clonotype. The chain links TRBV5-1 to TRBJ2-1; weak D call: TRBD2 (5 bases). The CDR3 covers 12 residues. V was clipped by 2 bases and J by 8 bases, with 8 bases between them. The germline V gene encodes CDR1 SGHRS and CDR2 YFSETQ. As DNA, the CDR3 is TGCGCCAGCAGCTTCGGGGTTCATGAGCAGTTCTTC. As protein: CASSFGVHEQFF.

In this sample, this clonotype turned up a few times. The chain links TRBV5-1 to TRBJ2-6; the match to TRBD1 covers 7 bases. With V trimmed by 0 bases and J by 1 base, 13 bases remained unmatched. Germline CDR1 is SGHRS and CDR2 is YFSETQ. This CDR3 contains 20 residues. The CDR3 reads CASSLAKTGLSLSGANVLTF. The CDR3 DNA reads TGCGCCAGCAGCTTGGCGAAGACAGGGCTTTCCTTATCTGGGGCCAACGTCCTGACTTTC.

This clonotype was picked up many times. J is TRBJ1-5 and V is TRBV9; D might be TRBD1 (5 bases). With 4 bases removed from V and 7 bases from J, the gap between germline ends came to 15 bases. CDR3 length equals 14 residues. Germline CDR1 is SGDLS and CDR2 is YYNGEE. The CDR3 DNA is TGTGCCAGCAGCCTCTCCGGGGGTGGGCAGCCCCAGCATTTT. It translates to CASSLSGGGQPQHF.

The chain uses TRBV2 and TRBJ2-7; D uncertain. Germline loops: CDR1 SNHLY, CDR2 FYNNEI. V dropped 3 bases and J dropped 0 bases, with 9 bases sitting between them. The CDR3 runs 14 residues. Here the CDR3 reads CASSDVLSSYEQYF. CDR3 nucleotide sequence: TGTGCCAGCAGTGACGTACTATCCTCCTACGAGCAGTACTTC.